Below, one T cell receptor beta chain is given with its context. What this receptor recognizes is not known. No per-base quality is available; no much larger clone lies one base away. Whole blood was collected in K2EDTA tubes by collaborating institutions according to the institutions' own protocols. For TCRbeta analysis, collaborators shipped samples in one of three forms: frozen whole blood, isolated PBMCs, or DNA extracted from either of those sample types. The CDR3 covers 14 residues, taking in both the cysteine and the phenylalanine. Of all the DNA, just the CDR3 is kept, 42 bases in frame from base 1. CDR1 SGHRS and CDR2 YFSETQ were looked up in the germline V gene. Trimming leaves V shorter by 9 bases and J shorter by 9 bases, with the junction holding 10 bases beyond the gene matches. This record belongs to a study of blood T cell repertoires in COVID-19 (dated by TCRdb to 2018 to 2021). About the full investigation: Samples from collaborators originated in the United States, Italy and Spain and spanned both the acute and convalescent phases of COVID-19. HLA class I and class II types, where available, came from metadata supplied by the sample provider rather than from assay-based typing. The material from the prospective study consisted of cDNA or gDNA derived from T cells, B-cell-depleted T cells, or PBMCs. Nearly every sample came with metadata listing a de-identified subject ID, COVID-19 status, age in years and sex. The samples were drawn from two sources: the first 160 participants of the ongoing ImmuneRACE study, and fewer than 1,500 subjects contributed by 6 global collaborators. Subjects who had been exposed to COVID-19, were actively infected with it, or had recovered from it provided the deeply sampled blood TCRbeta repertoires that made up the dataset. A freely available public database, intended as a resource for researchers studying the immune response to SARS-CoV-2, is where the repertoires were released.

TCRbeta CDR3 regions were amplified from genomic DNA by means of the immunoSEQ Assay, a bias-controlled multiplex PCR. In the authors' own workflow: The number of nucleated cells in each sample was estimated from the amplification of reference gene primers within the assay. To quantify the absolute abundance of each unique TCRbeta CDR3 rearrangement, sequence reads were collapsed and filtered. For each sample, productive Simpson clonality was calculated as the square root of Simpson's diversity index across productive rearrangements. The immuneACCESS repertoire file appears here via TCRdb, limited to in-frame rearrangements. These files lack a portion of the clones; in checked studies, under half of the deficit traces to unresolved V genes, and the cause of the others is not known. V, J and clone size derive from that table, while D and trimming were established from the DNA sequence. The sample includes 97,000 or so clones, with approximately 90% observed a single time. Clones ranked in the top ten supply 5.1% of the sample.

The paper's findings and limits, for the study overall: The amount of clinical and demographic metadata varied by source and participant and was provided uncurated.

The receptor comes from a man aged 45 to 65 with acute or convalescent COVID-19. This chain is built from TRBV5-1 and TRBJ2-3; 13 middle bases align to TRBD2. The material sequenced was peripheral blood. The nucleotides are TGCGCCACCCGGACTAGCGGGGGCCAAGGGACGCAGTATTTT. Its protein product is CATRTSGGQGTQYF.